The sequence of this T cell receptor beta chain was determined in a study of CD8 T cells in ankylosing spondylitis. CDR1 and CDR2 from the germline V gene are MRHNA and SNTAGT. CDR3 length: 16 residues. V was pared by 0 bases and J by 4 bases, with 6 bases of the junction left unmatched. Points on this clonotype: Its antigen is as yet unknown.

Whole-study results and caveats: Several of the motif variants were reported before in synovial fluid and blood from reactive arthritis. Matched synovial fluid from ankylosing spondylitis patients was reported to be enriched for disease-linked clones. In ankylosing spondylitis blood, a motif of several highly homologous TCR beta variants appeared characteristic. Clones linked to disease, bearing a CD8+ phenotype, were relatively rare in peripheral blood.

Library preparation for TCR beta used quantitative 5'-RACE with molecular barcodes. TCRdb reanalysed the 5' RACE reads using MiXCR and keeps one entry per CDR3 protein. Seen here are about 540,000 distinct CDR3 sequences, roughly an eighth observed once, and the top ten hold over 6.5%. Sequencing input: blood, either unsorted or a sorted T cell fraction (not recorded which). The source is a male donor with ankylosing spondylitis. The J gene is TRBJ2-1, the V gene TRBV6-4; 7 bases match TRBD2. The CDR3 loop is CASSDSRLAGYNEQFF. The CDR3 DNA reads TGTGCCAGCAGTGACTCGAGACTAGCCGGATACAATGAGCAGTTCTTC.